This T cell receptor beta chain is drawn from a study of CD8+ T cells in alopecia areata. Trimming cost V 4 bases and J 0 bases; bases outside gene matches: 3. The germline gives CDR1 SGHNT, CDR2 YYREEE (reference sequence). This CDR3 has 15 residues. In the case of this clone: The target antigen is unknown.

Extraction of RNA preceded its reverse transcription into cDNA, which served as the sequencing template. Profiled with immunoSEQ multiplex PCR; TCRdb holds only in-frame clones, not every one. The sample records 45,000 to 60,000 clones, about 96% being singletons. Study-wide results and limits: Especially in alopecia totalis/universalis, lesional scalp showed greater clonality than normal scalp did. Patients displayed less clarity in TCR sharing than mice, a finding possibly related to HLA.

Sample: CD8+ T cells sorted from blood, taken at week 0. The rearrangement joins TRBV5-4 to TRBJ2-2; 7 bases agree with TRBD1. The TCR originated in a human donor with alopecia areata. Written as DNA, the CDR3 is TGTGCCAGCAGCCCCAGGGGGACGAACACCGGGGAGCTGTTTTTT. Protein sequence: CASSPRGTNTGELFF.